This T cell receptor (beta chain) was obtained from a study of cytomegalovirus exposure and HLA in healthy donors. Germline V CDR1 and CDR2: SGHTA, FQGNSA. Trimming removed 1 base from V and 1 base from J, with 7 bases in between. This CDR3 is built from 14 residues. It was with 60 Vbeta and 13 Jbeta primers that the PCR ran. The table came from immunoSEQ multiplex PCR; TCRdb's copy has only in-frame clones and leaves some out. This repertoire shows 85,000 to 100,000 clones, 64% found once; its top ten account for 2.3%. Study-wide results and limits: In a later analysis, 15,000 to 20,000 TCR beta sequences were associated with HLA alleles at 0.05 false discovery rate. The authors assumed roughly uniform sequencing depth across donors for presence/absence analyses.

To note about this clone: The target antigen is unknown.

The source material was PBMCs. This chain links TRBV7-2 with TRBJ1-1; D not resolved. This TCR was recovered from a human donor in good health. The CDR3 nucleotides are TGTGCCAGCAGCTTAGTGGCATCGAACACTGAAGCTTTCTTT. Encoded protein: CASSLVASNTEAFF.